The rows below give T cell receptor beta chains drawn from one sample of a study of T cell responses to AZD1222 COVID-19 vaccine. The assay was immunoSEQ multiplex PCR, and TCRdb's table has in-frame clones only and misses some. This table has 80,000 to 95,000 clones, 92% appearing once. The sample consisted of peripheral blood, taken on day 0 of AZD1222 vaccination. The receptors were gathered from an adult in good health. The CDR3 runs from the conserved cysteine through the conserved F or W. The D gene is left open where the match is weak. The size field is filled for only some rows; it gives once, few, many or a size class.

-	-	TRBJ1-5	TRBV18	TGTGCCAGCTCACCACCCGGGGACCGGCCCCAGCATTTT	CASSPPGDRPQHF
-	-	TRBJ2-5	TRBV9	TGTGCCAGCAGCGTATCGGGGGGCGATGAGGCCCAGTACTTC	CASSVSGGDEAQYF
TRBD1	-	TRBJ2-5	TRBV7-2	TGTGCCAGCAGCAGAGGACAGGGGGCGAAGACCCAGTACTTC	CASSRGQGAKTQYF
-	-	TRBJ1-4	TRBV7-9	TGTGCCAGCAGCTTATGGGGACAAGGTGAAAAACTGTTTTTT	CASSLWGQGEKLFF
TRBD2	-	TRBJ2-1	TRBV5-1	TGCGCCAGCAGCTTGGTGGCGGGAGCCAACAATGAGCAGTTCTTC	CASSLVAGANNEQFF
TRBD1	-	TRBJ1-5	TRBV3-1/TRBV3-2	TGTGCCAGCAGTCCAGGGGGATTTCAGCCCCAGCATTTT	CASSPGGFQPQHF
-	-	TRBJ2-1	TRBV5-1	TGCGCCAGCAGCACCCTTGGGGGGGGCAGTAACAATGAGCAGTTCTTC	CASSTLGGGSNNEQFF
-	-	TRBJ2-5	TRBV7-3	TGTGCCAGCAGCTTAATGGGGCAGGGGGAGACCCAGTACTTC	CASSLMGQGETQYF
TRBD2	-	TRBJ2-7	TRBV6-2/TRBV6-3	TGTGCCAGCAGTGCCGGGACTATTCATGTGTTC	CASSAGTIHVF
-	-	TRBJ1-3	TRBV19	TGTGCCAGTAGTATGGGCGCCGTCTCTGGAAACACCATATATTTT	CASSMGAVSGNTIYF
-	-	TRBJ2-7	TRBV20-1	TGCAGTGCTAGGTGGGGCTACGAGCAGTACTTC	CSARWGYEQYF
-	-	TRBJ2-1	TRBV2	TGTGCCAGCAGTGAATGGGTCGGGCCCACAGGTGAGCAGTTCTTC	CASSEWVGPTGEQFF
-	-	TRBJ1-4	TRBV4-3	TGCGCCAGCAGCCAAGATGGGCAGGGGCCTAATGAAAAACTGTTTTTT	CASSQDGQGPNEKLFF
-	-	TRBJ2-7	TRBV25-1	TGTGCCAGTGGGATTTCCTACGAGCAGTACTTC	CASGISYEQYF
-	-	TRBJ2-5	TRBV9	TGTGCCAGCAGTAAGGACAGCCAAGAGACCCAGTACTTC	CASSKDSQETQYF
-	-	TRBJ2-7	TRBV11-1	TGTGCCAGCAGTCGCCTATACGAGCAGTACTTC	CASSRLYEQYF
TRBD2	-	TRBJ2-1	TRBV11-1	TGTGCCAGCAGCTTATCGAGACTAGCGGGAGATGAGCAGTTCTTC	CASSLSRLAGDEQFF
-	-	TRBJ2-3	TRBV6-5	TGTGCCACCCGGGACTTGACTACGGATACGCAGTATTTT	CATRDLTTDTQYF
-	-	TRBJ1-1	TRBV7-6	TGTGCCAGCAGCTTCCGGGACGGTCTGATGAACACTGAAGCTTTCTTT	CASSFRDGLMNTEAFF
-	-	TRBJ2-3	TRBV6-4	TGTGCCAGCAGCGTTAGCGGAGGCAGCACAGATACGCAGTATTTT	CASSVSGGSTDTQYF
TRBD2	-	TRBJ2-7	TRBV27	TGTGCCAGCAGTTTCTCGGGAGGGGGCTACGAGCAGTACTTC	CASSFSGGGYEQYF
-	-	TRBJ2-1	TRBV10-3	TGTGCCATCCCTAAAGGAGAGGACCCTGGGCACAATGAGCAGTTCTTC	CAIPKGEDPGHNEQFF
-	-	TRBJ1-4	TRBV5-1	TGCGCCAGCAGCTTGGAGGGCTTTAAACTGTTTTTT	CASSLEGFKLFF
-	-	TRBJ1-2	TRBV2	TGTGCCAGCAGTGAAGCCGGGCATGGCTACACCTTC	CASSEAGHGYTF
TRBD1	-	TRBJ2-5	TRBV5-1	TGCGCCAGCAGGGGGGACAGTTCCCAAGAGACCCAGTACTTC	CASRGDSSQETQYF
TRBD1	-	TRBJ2-1	TRBV7-8	TGTGCCAGCAGCTTAGCGGGACAGGGGGCCTACAATGAGCAGTTCTTC	CASSLAGQGAYNEQFF
TRBD2	once	TRBJ2-7	TRBV9	TGTGCCAGCAGCGTAGTAACGGGAGGGCCCCCCTACGAGCAGTACTTC	CASSVVTGGPPYEQYF
-	-	TRBJ1-6	TRBV9	TGTGCCAGCAGCGTAGGAGGGGGGGCAGGTAGTGATTCACCCCTCCACTTT	CASSVGGGAGSDSPLHF
-	-	TRBJ1-4	TRBV29-1	TGCAGCGTTCTGAGGACAGCCGGTGCAACTAATGAAAAACTGTTTTTT	CSVLRTAGATNEKLFF
-	-	TRBJ1-4	TRBV5-1	TGCGCCAGCAGCTTGGGATTAGTGTCCGGAGAAAAACTGTTTTTT	CASSLGLVSGEKLFF
TRBD1	-	TRBJ1-2	TRBV19	TGTGCCAGTAGAAGGACAGGGATGGAAGGAGCCTATGGCTACACCTTC	CASRRTGMEGAYGYTF
TRBD1	-	TRBJ1-1	TRBV7-8	TGTGCCAGCAGGGCCGGGACAGGGGTCCCCGAAGCTTTCTTT	CASRAGTGVPEAFF
-	-	TRBJ1-6	TRBV3-1/TRBV3-2	TGTGCCAGCAGCCAAACCGGGGGGGATTGGGGTTCACCCCTCCACTTT	CASSQTGGDWGSPLHF
TRBD2	-	TRBJ2-7	TRBV30	TGTGCCTGGACACGGGGGACTAGCGAGGCCGAGCAGTACTTC	CAWTRGTSEAEQYF
-	-	TRBJ2-5	TRBV6-5	TGTGCCAGCAGTCGGAGGGGTGAGACCCAGTACTTC	CASSRRGETQYF
-	-	TRBJ1-1	TRBV18	TGTGCCAGCTCAAGGGACGGCACGAACACTGAAGCTTTCTTT	CASSRDGTNTEAFF
TRBD1	-	TRBJ1-5	TRBV2	TGTGCCAGCAGTGAAGGGAAACAGGGGGCTCAGCCCCAGCATTTT	CASSEGKQGAQPQHF
-	few	TRBJ2-3	TRBV27	TGTGCCACCCAGACGCGGGGTGGTGGAGATACGCAGTATTTT	CATQTRGGGDTQYF
-	once	TRBJ2-7	TRBV5-1	TGCGCCAGCAGCTTGGCCGGGGCTCCTTCCTCCTACGAGCAGTACTTC	CASSLAGAPSSYEQYF
-	-	TRBJ2-2	TRBV4-1	TGCGCCAGCAGCCAAGTCTCAGCGCCTACCGGGGAGCTGTTTTTT	CASSQVSAPTGELFF
-	-	TRBJ1-4	TRBV28	TGTGCCAGCAGTTCTAGGGCTCGCAATGAAAAACTGTTTTTT	CASSSRARNEKLFF
-	once	TRBJ2-3	TRBV11-2	TGTGCCAGCAGCCCCCCGGCAGGGACCACAGATACGCAGTATTTT	CASSPPAGTTDTQYF
-	-	TRBJ1-1	TRBV28	TGTGCCAGCAGGCGACAAGACAGAATGAACACTGAAGCTTTCTTT	CASRRQDRMNTEAFF
-	-	TRBJ2-7	TRBV21-1	TGTGCCAGCAGCAAAGAATACAGGGGAATAGCGGGAGGGCCATACGGCGAGCAGTACTTC	CASSKEYRGIAGGPYGEQYF
-	-	TRBJ1-1	TRBV27	TGTGCCAGCAGTTTATCGGTTACAGGGAACACTGAAGCTTTCTTT	CASSLSVTGNTEAFF
TRBD2	-	TRBJ2-5	TRBV15	TGTGCCACCAGCGCAGGGACTAGCGGGATACCGGTCCGAGAGACCCAGTACTTC	CATSAGTSGIPVRETQYF
TRBD1	-	TRBJ1-6	TRBV29-1	TGCAGCGCCGCGGGACAGGGGGGTTCACCCCTCCACTTT	CSAAGQGGSPLHF
-	-	TRBJ2-7	TRBV2	TGTGCCAGCCGAGGGTTCTCCTACGAGCAGTACTTC	CASRGFSYEQYF
-	-	TRBJ2-1	TRBV5-4	TGTGCCAGCAGCTTGGCCAGGGAGCAGTTCTTC	CASSLAREQFF